A single sample is the source of the 30 T cell receptor beta chains below, sequenced in a study of blood T cell repertoires in COVID-19. Libraries were prepared by immunoSEQ multiplex PCR; TCRdb keeps only in-frame clonotypes and omits some of them. This table has about 81,000 clones, approximately 91% appearing once. Sequencing was performed on peripheral blood. The source is an older man with active or convalescent COVID-19.

The chain is built from TRBV19 and TRBJ1-5, with a tentative D call TRBD1 (5 bases). CDR1 LNHDA and CDR2 SQIVND come from the germline V gene (reference sequence). This CDR3 contains 14 residues. The germline V and J ends were trimmed by 10 bases and 4 bases, with 17 bases remaining between them. The CDR3 DNA sequence: TGTGCCACCGACCTGGGACTACAGAATCAGCCCCAGCATTTT. Translation gives CATDLGLQNQPQHF. Supplemented by reference TRBV19 and TRBJ1-5, the full variable domain reads DGGITQSPKYLFRKEGQNVTLSCEQNLNHDAMYWYRQDPGQGLRLIYYSQIVNDFQKGDIAEGYSVSREKKESFPLTVTSAQKNPTAFYLCATDLGLQNQPQHFGDGTRLSIL.

This rearrangement joins TRBV24-1 to TRBJ2-5, with 7 bases aligning to TRBD1. The junction had 4 bases not matched to a gene; V was cut back by 4 bases and J by 0 bases. The CDR3 consists of 15 residues. CDR1 is KGHDR, CDR2 SFDVKD, per germline. CDR3: CATSDPGTDQETQYF. CDR3 sequence (DNA): TGTGCCACCAGTGACCCGGGGACAGACCAAGAGACCCAGTACTTC.

The chain is built from TRBV2 and TRBJ1-2, with D possibly TRBD1 on 5 matching bases. The CDR3 consists of 15 residues. V shed 2 bases and J shed 4 bases, with 14 bases lying between them. Germline V gene data show CDR1 as SNHLY and CDR2 as FYNNEI. The CDR3, as DNA: TGTGCCAGCAGTGAAACAGGCCCCTCGGGCTATGGCTACACCTTC. This gives the protein CASSETGPSGYGYTF.

The chain employs TRBV27 and TRBJ1-5; 8 nucleotides match TRBD1. Germline CDR1 and CDR2: MNHEY and SMNVEV (reference sequence). V was pared by 6 bases and J by 9 bases, with 10 bases of the junction left unmatched. The CDR3 contains 14 residues. The CDR3, as DNA: TGTGCCAGCAGCCTTGGACAGGGAGGCTCGCCCCAGCATTTT. Its translation is CASSLGQGGSPQHF.

This clone was observed a few times. V and J are TRBV28 and TRBJ1-2, with 8 bases fitting TRBD1. Germline CDR1 reads MDHEN; CDR2 reads SYDVKM. Trimming at V came to 6 bases and at J to 8 bases, leaving 5 bases not matched to a gene. The CDR3 runs 12 residues. The CDR3 DNA reads as TGTGCCAGCAGCGGGGACAGGTACGGCTACACCTTC. Translation: CASSGDRYGYTF.

CDR3 protein: CASRPPGHPNTEAFF. DNA for the CDR3: TGTGCCAGCAGGCCACCGGGACACCCGAACACTGAAGCTTTCTTT. The chain combines TRBV28 with TRBJ1-1; possible D gene TRBD1, 6 bases. V lost 6 bases and J lost 1, with 15 bases in between. The CDR3 extends over 15 amino acids. The germline CDR1 and CDR2 sequences are MDHEN and SYDVKM.

A single count supports this clone. The chain uses TRBV7-8 and TRBJ1-2; 7 bases match TRBD1. CDR3 length: 13 residues. Germline loops: CDR1 SGHVS, CDR2 FQNEAQ. Losses at the gene ends were 4 bases for V and 4 bases for J; bases not matched to a gene: 3. The DNA for the CDR3 is TGTGCCAGCAGCTCAGGACAGGCCTATGGCTACACCTTC. Protein: CASSSGQAYGYTF.

This rearrangement joins TRBV24-1 to TRBJ1-2; TRBD1 is a possible D gene (5 bases). V was clipped by 3 bases and J by 0 bases, with 10 bases between them. The CDR3 loop spans 15 amino acids. Germline CDR1 reads KGHDR; CDR2 reads SFDVKD. DNA for the CDR3: TGTGCCACCAGTGATCCGACAGAATCTAACTATGGCTACACCTTC. Its protein product is CATSDPTESNYGYTF.

CDR3: CASSPQLAGGEQFF. The CDR3 coding sequence is TGTGCCAGCAGCCCCCAACTAGCGGGGGGGGAGCAGTTCTTC. The chain employs TRBV11-2 and TRBJ2-1; 13 bases fit TRBD2. V was pared by 5 bases and J by 10 bases, with 5 bases of the junction left unmatched. Looked up from germline, CDR1 is SGHAT and CDR2 is FQNNGV. The CDR3 extends over 14 amino acids.

The V call is TRBV29-1, the J call TRBJ2-2, with TRBD1 matching over 9 bases. Germline V lookup: CDR1 SQVTM, CDR2 ANQGSEA. Unmatched junction bases numbered 6, after V lost 6 bases and J lost 7 bases. The CDR3 contains 13 residues. CDR3 in amino acids: CSVYRTGDGELFF. Here the CDR3 DNA reads TGCAGCGTGTACAGGACAGGGGACGGGGAGCTGTTTTTT.

The chain couples TRBV5-1 to TRBJ1-3; D remains ambiguous. Germline values: CDR1 SGHRS, CDR2 YFSETQ. Trimming removed 4 bases at V and 2 bases at J, with 13 bases between. The CDR3 extends over 15 amino acids. DNA for the CDR3: TGCGCCAGCAGCCTCTTACAGTCCGCTGGAAACACCATATATTTT. It codes for CASSLLQSAGNTIYF.

The chain combines TRBV7-2 with TRBJ2-1, with TRBD1 identical over 7 bases. Trimming at V came to 7 bases and at J to 2 bases, leaving 8 bases not matched to a gene. The germline gives CDR1 SGHTA, CDR2 FQGNSA. The CDR3 is 15 residues long. The CDR3, as DNA: TGTGCCAGCACCTCCTTTACAGGGGCCTACAATGAGCAGTTCTTC. It codes for CASTSFTGAYNEQFF.

This clone was detected only once. The rearrangement uses TRBV7-9 and TRBJ1-3; D unresolved. Trimming shortened V by 0 bases and J by 0 bases, and 6 bases separated the two germline ends. Germline assignment: CDR1 SEHNR and CDR2 FQNEAQ (reference sequence). This CDR3 comprises 15 residues. CDR3 sequence reads: CASSLALTSGNTIYF. Here the CDR3 DNA reads TGTGCCAGCAGCTTAGCCCTAACCTCTGGAAACACCATATATTTT.

This rearrangement joins TRBV5-1 to TRBJ1-1; D is undetermined. Trimming stripped 5 bases from V and 0 bases from J, with 17 bases between. CDR1 SGHRS and CDR2 YFSETQ come from the germline V gene. This CDR3 is built from 16 residues. In nucleotides, the CDR3 is TGCGCCAGCAGTAAGGAGACGGCTCTCATGAACACTGAAGCTTTCTTT. This translates into CASSKETALMNTEAFF.

This rearrangement joins TRBV9 to TRBJ2-1, with TRBD2 identical over 9 bases. The germline V gene encodes CDR1 SGDLS and CDR2 YYNGEE. V was pared by 0 bases and J by 15 bases, with 10 bases of the junction left unmatched. The CDR3 sequence is 14 residues long. The CDR3 DNA sequence: TGTGCCAGCAGCGTAGAAAGCCTAGCGGGGTCGAGGTTCTTC. As protein: CASSVESLAGSRFF.

The genes are TRBV9 and TRBJ1-2; 10 bases match TRBD1. The CDR3 runs to 15 residues. V was pared by 0 bases and J by 3 bases, with 2 bases of the junction left unmatched. Germline loops: CDR1 SGDLS, CDR2 YYNGEE. The CDR3 is CASSVGTGGDYGYTF. The CDR3 DNA reads TGTGCCAGCAGCGTAGGGACAGGGGGGGACTATGGCTACACCTTC.

The chain joins TRBV27 to TRBJ1-4; D may be TRBD1 (5 bases). Germline assignment: CDR1 MNHEY and CDR2 SMNVEV (reference sequence). This CDR3 contains 15 residues. V shed 5 bases and J shed 8 bases, with 18 bases lying between them. The CDR3 region is CASSTRQLLGEKLFF. In DNA form, the CDR3 reads TGTGCCAGCAGTACGAGACAGCTACTGGGGGAAAAACTGTTTTTT.

Remarks on this clone: At one end, the junction sequence differs from germline, possibly due to a read error. The rearrangement uses TRBV2 and TRBJ2-5; the match to TRBD1 covers 7 bases. CDR1 is SNHLY and CDR2 is FYNNEI in the germline V gene. This CDR3 has 13 amino acids. The CDR3 DNA reads as TGTGCCAGCAGGGAAGGGACAGCAGAGACCCAGTACTTC. The encoded protein is CASREGTAETQYF.

The J gene is TRBJ2-7, the V gene TRBV18, with a possible D match to TRBD1 (6 bases). The V gene lost 6 bases and the J gene lost 0 bases, with 12 bases spanning the gap. The germline CDR1 and CDR2 sequences are KGHSH and LQKENI. The CDR3 consists of 14 residues. The CDR3 reads CASSSQGNSYEQYF. DNA of the CDR3: TGTGCCAGCTCTAGCCAGGGGAACTCCTACGAGCAGTACTTC.

The chain links TRBV11-2 to TRBJ1-1; 9 bases agree with TRBD1. Germline V gives CDR1 SGHAT, CDR2 FQNNGV. The CDR3 covers 15 residues. The J segment lost 1 base and the V segment lost 6 bases, leaving 6 bases of the junction unmatched. The CDR3 spells CASSRTGVKNTEAFF. CDR3 in DNA: TGTGCCAGCAGTCGGACAGGGGTTAAGAACACTGAAGCTTTCTTT.

V and J are TRBV6-5 and TRBJ1-2; TRBD1 is a possible D gene (6 bases). Per the germline V gene, CDR1 is MNHEY and CDR2 is SVGAGI. The length of the CDR3 is 15 residues. V was pared by 6 bases and J by 8 bases, with 22 bases between. This CDR3 reads CASRLLLGGRGGYTF. CDR3 nucleotides: TGTGCCAGCAGATTGTTGCTTGGGGGCAGAGGCGGCTACACCTTC.

This clone has a single count. V and J are TRBV7-2 and TRBJ2-2, with D perhaps matching TRBD2 (7 bases). V lost 7 bases and J lost 4, with 19 bases in between. This CDR3 spans 16 amino acids. From germline, CDR1 is SGHTA and CDR2 FQGNSA. DNA for the CDR3: TGTGCCAGCACCCCTCGGTGGGGGGGCCGCACCGGGGAGCTGTTTTTT. This codes for CASTPRWGGRTGELFF.

The J gene is TRBJ2-5, the V gene TRBV4-2, with 8 bases aligning to TRBD2. The CDR3 has 16 residues. Germline loops: CDR1 LGHNA, CDR2 YNFKEQ. The ends lost 0 bases at V and 5 bases at J; junction bases unmatched: 8. The CDR3 region has the DNA TGTGCCAGCAGCCAAGAGATACGCGGGGGGTGGGAGACCCAGTACTTC. Amino acids: CASSQEIRGGWETQYF.

The chain is built from TRBV18 and TRBJ1-1; the match to TRBD1 covers 9 bases. Germline V gene lookup returns CDR1 KGHSH and CDR2 LQKENI. The CDR3 sequence is 15 residues long. V dropped 3 bases and J dropped 10; count of bases not matched to a gene: 12. The CDR3 region has the DNA TGTGCCAGCTCACCCGGACAGGGGCTTGGGAGGGCAGCTTTCTTT. Protein sequence: CASSPGQGLGRAAFF.

This chain connects TRBV29-1 to TRBJ1-1; 7 bases align to TRBD1. The CDR3 contains 13 residues. Germline V gene data show CDR1 as SQVTM and CDR2 as ANQGSEA. The V segment lost 3 bases and the J segment 3 bases; nucleotides outside the gene matches: 4. The CDR3 loop reads CSVDQGVHTEAFF. The CDR3 nucleotides read TGCAGCGTTGACCAGGGGGTTCACACTGAAGCTTTCTTT.

This clone showed up just once. This sequence joins TRBV27 and TRBJ2-1, with D perhaps TRBD1 or TRBD2 (6 bases each). The germline V gene has CDR1 MNHEY and CDR2 SMNVEV (reference sequence). V was pared by 6 bases and J by 0 bases, with 12 bases between. The CDR3 loop spans 15 amino acids. This CDR3 reads CASRLADSSYNEQFF. The DNA for the CDR3 is TGTGCCAGCAGGTTAGCGGACAGCTCCTACAATGAGCAGTTCTTC.

This clone appeared a few times. The chain has TRBV13 and TRBJ1-2; D call uncertain. V lost 3 bases, J lost 7 bases, and 6 bases lay in between. CDR1 is PRHDT, CDR2 FYEKMQ, per germline (reference sequence). This CDR3 has 11 residues. The CDR3 DNA follows: TGTGCCAGCAGCTTGGTCGGTGGCTACACCTTC. Translating gives CASSLVGGYTF.

The V gene is TRBV18, the J gene TRBJ1-5; D perhaps matches TRBD1 (5 bases). The CDR3 has 13 residues. The V gene's germline CDR1 is KGHSH and CDR2 LQKENI. Trimming stripped 6 bases from V and 5 bases from J, with 11 bases between. CDR3: CASSPTDYQPQHF. The DNA of the CDR3 is TGTGCCAGCTCCCCGACAGACTATCAGCCCCAGCATTTT.

The table lists this clone with a count of one. The chain has TRBV5-4 and TRBJ2-7; 8 bases agree with TRBD2. This CDR3 is built from 15 residues. Germline loops: CDR1 SGHNT, CDR2 YYREEE (reference sequence). V dropped 2 bases and J dropped 3; count of bases not matched to a gene: 7. CDR3 in amino acids: CASSFPSGGGYEQYF. DNA for the CDR3: TGTGCCAGCAGCTTCCCCAGCGGGGGCGGCTACGAGCAGTACTTC.

The chain combines TRBV6-2 or TRBV6-3 with TRBJ2-7; no clear D. The CDR3 is made up of 18 amino acids. Germline V gives CDR1 MNHEY, CDR2 SVGEGT. The V end lost 5 bases, the J end lost 3 bases, and 26 bases lay between the germline ends. The CDR3 DNA reads TGTGCCAGCAGTATTGAATGGAGAGATCCTTGGAGCCTCTACGAGCAGTACTTC. Protein sequence: CASSIEWRDPWSLYEQYF.